This T cell receptor beta chain comes out of a study of neurological immune-mediated disorders. V was cut by 7 bases and J by 2 bases, with 13 bases left in between. Germline V gives CDR1 SNHLY, CDR2 FYNNEI. CDR3 size: 14 residues. This clonotype was detected many times. TCRdb reanalysed the 5' RACE reads using MiXCR and keeps one entry per CDR3 protein. This table has tens of thousands of distinct CDR3 sequences, over 5.5% appearing once. The sample was CD4+ T cells from blood. The chain carries TRBV2 and TRBJ2-3; maybe TRBD2 (6 bases). This clonotype originated in a woman aged 18-29 years with multiple sclerosis. This CDR3 reads CASKEGLATDTQYF. The CDR3 bases are TGTGCCAGCAAGGAGGGTCTAGCCACAGATACGCAGTATTTT.